The 30 T cell receptor beta chains given below trace back to one sample, sequenced in a study of blood T cell repertoires in COVID-19 (TCRdb year 2020). Libraries were constructed by the immunoSEQ multiplex PCR assay. TCRdb provides this immuneACCESS table in a form limited to in-frame rearrangements. Some clones are lacking; in checked studies, under half of them reflect an unresolved V gene, and why the rest are absent is not known. The sample table shows around 230,000 clones, and about nine tenths are seen once. The ten largest make up around 2.2% of the sample. The sequenced sample was peripheral blood. The receptors shown here come from a man aged 25 to 40 who had recovered from COVID-19.

The chain has TRBV7-2 and TRBJ2-3; D perhaps matches TRBD1 (6 bases). CDR1 is SGHTA, CDR2 FQGNSA, per germline. The germline V and J ends were trimmed by 5 bases and 0 bases, with 12 bases remaining between them. The CDR3 sequence is 15 residues long. As DNA, the CDR3 is TGTGCCAGCAGCGGACGGACAGCTAGCACAGATACGCAGTATTTT. Encoded protein: CASSGRTASTDTQYF.

The rearrangement links TRBV30 to TRBJ1-4; tentative D call: TRBD1 (6 bases). The ends were cut back, 1 base at V and 2 bases at J, with 11 bases in the middle. This CDR3 is 15 amino acids long. CDR1 is GTSNPN and CDR2 is SVGIG in the germline V gene (reference sequence). The CDR3 sequence is CAWSGQVRTNEKLFF. The CDR3 DNA reads TGTGCCTGGAGTGGACAGGTTCGCACTAATGAAAAACTGTTTTTT.

The chain joins TRBV5-4 to TRBJ2-7, with 7 bases lining up with TRBD2. Germline V lookup: CDR1 SGHNT, CDR2 YYREEE (reference sequence). The CDR3 sequence is 15 residues long. V gave up 3 bases and J gave up 4 bases; unmatched junction bases: 10. The CDR3 loop reads CASSSGAGDYYEQYF. The CDR3 DNA sequence: TGTGCCAGCAGCTCTGGGGCGGGGGACTATTACGAGCAGTACTTC.

The genes are TRBV9 and TRBJ1-2, with a possible D match to TRBD1 (6 bases). Germline V CDR1 and CDR2: SGDLS, YYNGEE. The CDR3 consists of 14 residues. V dropped 3 bases and J dropped 4 bases, with 13 bases sitting between them. The CDR3, as DNA: TGTGCCAGCAGCGCCTGGGGGGGCAGCTATGGCTACACCTTC. It yields the protein CASSAWGGSYGYTF.

This sequence joins TRBV6-4 and TRBJ1-6; D gene uncertain. Trimming removed 4 bases from V and 10 bases from J, with 11 bases in between. Germline CDR1 reads MRHNA; CDR2 reads SNTAGT. The CDR3 length is 13 residues. The CDR3 here is CASSAQTGSPLHF. CDR3 nucleotides: TGTGCCAGCAGTGCCCAGACGGGATCACCCCTCCACTTT.

The gene calls are TRBV18 and TRBJ2-7; 8 bases match TRBD1. CDR1 KGHSH and CDR2 LQKENI come from the germline V gene. The trim removed 5 bases at V and 2 bases at J, leaving 8 bases unmatched. The CDR3 length is 15 residues. This CDR3 is CASSRQGRRAYEQYF. The CDR3 coding sequence is TGTGCCAGCTCAAGACAGGGGAGAAGGGCCTACGAGCAGTACTTC.

This clone was counted a few times. The CDR3 sequence is CASREGGEEQFF. The CDR3 bases are TGTGCCAGCAGAGAGGGGGGGGAAGAGCAGTTCTTC. The chain links TRBV6-6 to TRBJ2-1; the D gene is possibly TRBD2 (7 bases). The CDR3 runs 12 residues. V lost 6 bases to trimming and J lost 10 bases, with 13 bases between them. CDR1 and CDR2 (germline): MNHNY, SVGAGI (reference sequence).

The gene calls are TRBV3-1 (or the pseudogene TRBV3-2) and TRBJ2-1; 8 positions agree with TRBD2. The V gene end was trimmed by 6 bases and the J gene end by 1 base; junction bases not matched to a gene: 14. Germline CDR1 reads LGHDT; CDR2 reads YNNKEL (reference sequence). The CDR3 is made up of 18 amino acids. The CDR3 region is CASSFTWRGATSYNEQFF. In nucleotides, the CDR3 is TGTGCCAGCAGTTTCACCTGGCGGGGGGCCACTTCCTACAATGAGCAGTTCTTC.

The chain links TRBV27 to TRBJ2-7; D is perhaps TRBD2 (5 bases). The CDR3 is 12 residues long. V was pared by 5 bases and J by 4 bases, with 9 bases between. Germline assignment: CDR1 MNHEY and CDR2 SMNVEV (reference sequence). CDR3 sequence: CASSPPGYEQYF. The CDR3 DNA sequence: TGTGCCAGCAGTCCCCCGGGGTACGAGCAGTACTTC.

This chain links TRBV9 with TRBJ2-3; 13 nucleotides match TRBD2. The CDR3 extends over 17 amino acids. With V trimmed by 0 bases and J by 4 bases, 5 bases remained unmatched. Germline V lookup: CDR1 SGDLS, CDR2 YYNGEE. The CDR3 here is CASSVETSGGGPDTQYF. The CDR3 DNA reads TGTGCCAGCAGCGTAGAAACTAGCGGGGGGGGCCCAGATACGCAGTATTTT.

The chain recombines TRBV6-5 with TRBJ1-1; D gene unclear. V was trimmed by 5 bases and J by 6 bases, leaving 13 bases between them. CDR1 is MNHEY and CDR2 is SVGAGI in the germline V gene. The CDR3 consists of 13 residues. The CDR3 is CASSREGMSEAFF. In DNA form, the CDR3 reads TGTGCCAGCAGTCGGGAAGGAATGTCTGAAGCTTTCTTT.

The V and J genes are TRBV6-5 and TRBJ2-1; D possibly corresponds to TRBD1 (5 bases). This CDR3 contains 13 residues. Germline V CDR1 and CDR2: MNHEY, SVGAGI. V dropped 5 bases and J dropped 9 bases, with 14 bases sitting between them. For the CDR3, the DNA is TGTGCCAGCAGTAGGACAAAAGGCGTTGAGCAGTTCTTC. This gives the protein CASSRTKGVEQFF.

The chain carries TRBV5-4 and TRBJ2-1; weak D call: TRBD1 (6 bases). The germline V and J ends were trimmed by 5 bases and 14 bases, with 20 bases remaining between them. The CDR3 contains 13 residues. CDR1 and CDR2 from the germline V gene are SGHNT and YYREEE (reference sequence). The CDR3 spells CASSPGTQPWEFF. The CDR3 DNA sequence: TGTGCCAGCAGTCCCGGGACACAACCCTGGGAGTTCTTC.

This chain connects TRBV3-1 (or the pseudogene TRBV3-2) to TRBJ2-5; weak D call: TRBD2 (5 bases). Germline CDR1 and CDR2: LGHDT and YNNKEL (reference sequence). CDR3 length: 15 amino acids. The V end was cut by 1 base, the J end by 1 base, with 10 bases between. CDR3 amino acids: CASSQAGVTQETQYF. Here the CDR3 DNA reads TGTGCCAGCAGCCAAGCCGGGGTAACCCAAGAGACCCAGTACTTC.

The rearrangement joins TRBV19 to TRBJ2-7; 7 nucleotides match TRBD1. V lost 10 bases to trimming and J lost 4 bases; unmatched junction nucleotides: 4. Per germline, CDR1 LNHDA and CDR2 SQIVND (reference sequence). This CDR3 region has 11 residues. The CDR3 nucleotides read TGTGCCACTTCGACAGGGTACGAGCAGTACTTC. Amino acid sequence: CATSTGYEQYF.

This clone was observed a handful of times. This chain links TRBV2 with TRBJ1-3; a possible D gene is TRBD1 (5 bases). The germline V gene has CDR1 SNHLY and CDR2 FYNNEI. The CDR3 extends over 15 amino acids. The DNA of the CDR3 is TGTGCTACCAGCAGGGTTTGGGCCTCTGGAAACACCATATATTTT. It yields the protein CATSRVWASGNTIYF. Full variable domain (missing parts from reference TRBV2 and TRBJ1-3): EPEVTQTPSHQVTQMGQEVILRCVPISNHLYFYWYRQILGQKVEFLVSFYNNEISEKSEIFDDQFSVERPDGSNFTLKIRSTKLEDSAMYFCATSRVWASGNTIYFGEGSWLTVV.

The V call is TRBV6-2 or TRBV6-3, the J call TRBJ2-7, with 10 nucleotides matching TRBD1. V was pared by 0 bases and J by 3 bases, with 2 bases of the junction left unmatched. The CDR3 is 15 amino acids. From germline, CDR1 is MNHEY and CDR2 SVGEGT. The CDR3 bases are TGTGCCAGCAGTTACTCGGACAGGGGGTTCTACGAGCAGTACTTC. Amino acid sequence: CASSYSDRGFYEQYF.

This chain links TRBV7-9 with TRBJ2-3; 11 bases are shared with TRBD2. V shed 4 bases, J shed 3 bases, and the junction held 6 bases outside the gene matches. The CDR3 length is 16 residues. Germline assignment: CDR1 SEHNR and CDR2 FQNEAQ (reference sequence). The CDR3: CASSYVTSGATDTQYF. The CDR3 DNA is TGTGCCAGCAGCTACGTGACTAGCGGGGCTACAGATACGCAGTATTTT. Drawing the rest from reference TRBV7-9 and TRBJ2-3, the complete variable domain is DTGVSQNPRHKITKRGQNVTFRCDPISEHNRLYWYRQTLGQGPEFLTYFQNEAQLEKSRLLSDRFSAERPKGSFSTLEIQRTEQGDSAMYLCASSYVTSGATDTQYFGPGTRLTVL.

This rearrangement joins TRBV12-5 to TRBJ1-5, with 8 bases identical to TRBD1. Germline V gene data show CDR1 as LGHNT and CDR2 as FRNRAP. The CDR3 contains 17 residues. With 4 bases clipped from V and 0 bases from J, the junction kept 8 bases outside the gene matches. The CDR3 is CASGSRDRNHSNQPQHF. The DNA for the CDR3 is TGTGCTAGTGGTTCCCGGGACAGGAATCATAGCAATCAGCCCCAGCATTTT.

The J gene is TRBJ1-2, the V gene TRBV28; unclear D gene. V lost 2 bases and J lost 1, with 5 bases in between. The germline V gene encodes CDR1 MDHEN and CDR2 SYDVKM. CDR3 length: 13 amino acids. CDR3 coding DNA: TGTGCCAGCAGTTTAGCAGTTAACTATGGCTACACCTTC. It translates to CASSLAVNYGYTF.

V gene TRBV19 combines with J gene TRBJ1-4; D remains ambiguous. The V end was cut by 3 bases, the J end by 3 bases, with 8 bases between. This CDR3 has 14 amino acids. Germline V gene sequence: CDR1 LNHDA, CDR2 SQIVND (reference sequence). CDR3 loop: CASSMYGPNEKLFF. The CDR3, as DNA: TGTGCCAGTAGTATGTATGGGCCTAATGAAAAACTGTTTTTT.

The rearrangement uses TRBV4-3 and TRBJ2-3, with D possibly matching TRBD1 (5 bases). Germline V lookup: CDR1 LGHNA, CDR2 YSLEER. The CDR3 has 15 amino acids. The ends were cut back, 4 bases at V and 4 bases at J, with 15 bases in the middle. The CDR3 nucleotides read TGCGCCAGCAGCCGAGACCTTCAGGGATCAGATACGCAGTATTTT. Its protein product is CASSRDLQGSDTQYF.

This sequence joins TRBV5-1 and TRBJ2-7; TRBD1 is a possible D gene (6 bases). Trimming left V 0 bases short and J 2 bases short, with 12 bases between. From germline, CDR1 is SGHRS and CDR2 YFSETQ. The CDR3 length is 15 residues. DNA of the CDR3: TGCGCCAGCAGCTTGGATCCAGGGGCTACCTACGAGCAGTACTTC. It translates to CASSLDPGATYEQYF. The full variable domain, its missing parts supplied by reference TRBV5-1 and TRBJ2-7, is KAGVTQTPRYLIKTRGQQVTLSCSPISGHRSVSWYQQTPGQGLQFLFEYFSETQRNKGNFPGRFSGRQFSNSRSEMNVSTLELGDSALYLCASSLDPGATYEQYFGPGTRLTVT.

The chain couples TRBV11-2 to TRBJ2-3; 11 nucleotides match TRBD2. The germline gives CDR1 SGHAT, CDR2 FQNNGV. This CDR3 contains 13 residues. With 8 bases clipped from V and 6 bases from J, the junction kept 4 bases outside the gene matches. The CDR3 coding sequence is TGTGCCAGCTTGACTAGCGGGGAGGATACGCAGTATTTT. Its translation: CASLTSGEDTQYF.

This clone has just a few counts. This rearrangement joins TRBV14 to TRBJ1-1; TRBD1 aligns across 7 bases. The CDR3 runs to 14 residues. With V trimmed by 10 bases and J by 9 bases, 17 bases remained unmatched. Germline V gene data show CDR1 as SGHDN and CDR2 as FVKESK. For the CDR3, the DNA is TGTGCCACCTCGAAAGGGACAGCTGGGGCGCAAGCTTTCTTT. Translation: CATSKGTAGAQAFF.

The V call is TRBV15, the J call TRBJ1-1; tentatively, D is TRBD1 (5 bases). Between the trimmed V and J ends, which lost 1 base and 3 bases, there was a span of 12 bases. Germline V CDR1 and CDR2: LNHNV, YYDKDF (reference sequence). The CDR3 covers 15 residues. CDR3: CATSRGPRVDTEAFF. Written as DNA, the CDR3 is TGTGCCACCAGCAGAGGTCCCAGGGTTGACACTGAAGCTTTCTTT.

V usage is TRBV19 and J usage is TRBJ1-1; D is ambiguous. Germline-derived CDR1 and CDR2 are LNHDA and SQIVND (reference sequence). V lost 7 bases to trimming and J lost 2 bases, with 17 bases between them. This CDR3 has 15 amino acids. The CDR3, as DNA: TGTGCCAGTACCCTATCCAGCGCCTCTAACACTGAAGCTTTCTTT. Protein product: CASTLSSASNTEAFF.

This clone has a single count. The rearrangement links TRBV18 to TRBJ1-5; no definite D call. The germline V gene has CDR1 KGHSH and CDR2 LQKENI. There are 16 residues in the CDR3. Trimming left V 4 bases short and J 0 bases short, with 13 bases between. For the CDR3, the DNA is TGTGCCAGCTCACGACGAGTACAGTATAGCAATCAGCCCCAGCATTTT. Protein: CASSRRVQYSNQPQHF.

The rearrangement links TRBV6-5 to TRBJ1-2, with D possibly TRBD1 on 5 matching bases. The CDR3 length is 13 residues. Between the trimmed V and J ends, which lost 2 bases and 3 bases, there was a span of 7 bases. Per the germline V gene, CDR1 is MNHEY and CDR2 is SVGAGI. This chain's CDR3 is CASSYRGYYGYTF. The CDR3 DNA reads TGTGCCAGCAGTTACAGGGGCTACTATGGCTACACCTTC.

The rearrangement joins TRBV27 to TRBJ2-7, with D maybe TRBD1 (6 bases). The CDR3 runs to 15 residues. Trimming removed 4 bases from V and 3 bases from J, with 16 bases in between. Germline V gene sequence: CDR1 MNHEY, CDR2 SMNVEV (reference sequence). The DNA for the CDR3 is TGTGCCAGCAGTTCAGGACAGATAACATTCTACGAGCAGTACTTC. It is translated as CASSSGQITFYEQYF.